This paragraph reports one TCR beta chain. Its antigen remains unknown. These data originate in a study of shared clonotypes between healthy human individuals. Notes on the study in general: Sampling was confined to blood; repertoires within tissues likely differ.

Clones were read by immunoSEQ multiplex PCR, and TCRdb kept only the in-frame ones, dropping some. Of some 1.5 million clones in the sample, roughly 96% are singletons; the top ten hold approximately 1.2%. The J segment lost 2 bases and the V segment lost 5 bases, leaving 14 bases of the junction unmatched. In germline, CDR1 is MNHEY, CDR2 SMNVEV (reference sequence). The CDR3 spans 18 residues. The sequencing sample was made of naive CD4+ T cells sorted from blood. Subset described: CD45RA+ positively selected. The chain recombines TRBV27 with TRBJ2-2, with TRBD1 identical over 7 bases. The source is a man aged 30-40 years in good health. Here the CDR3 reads CASSPDRAHKHNTGELFF. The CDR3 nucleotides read TGTGCCAGCAGTCCTGACAGGGCCCATAAACACAACACCGGGGAGCTGTTTTTT.